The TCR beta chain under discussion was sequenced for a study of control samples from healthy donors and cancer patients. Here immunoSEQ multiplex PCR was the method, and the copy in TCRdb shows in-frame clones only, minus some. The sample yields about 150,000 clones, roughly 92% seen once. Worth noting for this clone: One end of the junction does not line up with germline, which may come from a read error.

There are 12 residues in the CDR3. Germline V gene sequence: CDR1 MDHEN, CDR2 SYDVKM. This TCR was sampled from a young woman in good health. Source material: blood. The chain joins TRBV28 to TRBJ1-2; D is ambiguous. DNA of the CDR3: TGTGCCAGCAGTCGGACCCGTTATGGCTACGCCTTC. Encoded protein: CASSRTRYGYAF.